This T cell receptor (beta chain) appears in the sequencing data of a study of T cell repertoires in cytomegalovirus infection. Study-wide background: In the study, CMV epitopes included recently identified HLA-C-restricted and well-studied HLA-B-restricted ones. Indicated by public TCR beta signatures were CMV infection and matching HLA type. Study observations and caveats: Adding up the frequency of public TCR beta families identified people who carried CMV plus the relevant HLA. HLA-C-restricted CMV clonotypes gave the most frequent clonotype in two of eight donors.

MiXCR was run by TCRdb on the reads, yielding one entry per CDR3 protein. The sample records 100,000 to 150,000 distinct CDR3 sequences, around 32% being singletons. Points on this clonotype: The antigen is not known.

V was cut by 3 bases and J by 4 bases, with 13 bases left in between. The CDR3 runs 14 residues. In germline, CDR1 is MNHEY, CDR2 SMNVEV (reference sequence). This specimen consisted of CD8+ T cells from cultured PBMCs, obtained from culture after CMV antigen stimulation. The TCR sequence derives from a human donor in good health (CMV status not recorded). Some clones in this sample may be carry-over from other donors' samples. The V and J genes are TRBV27 and TRBJ2-7, with a tentative D call TRBD1 (6 bases). The CDR3 region has the DNA TGTGCCAGCAGTTTGACCAGGGGATTTTACGAGCAGTACTTC. Residues: CASSLTRGFYEQYF.